The source of this T cell receptor beta chain is a study of T-cell reconstitution after alpha-beta-depleted transplantation in children. The CDR3 runs to 14 residues. Looked up from germline, CDR1 is KGHSH and CDR2 is LQKENI. With 2 bases removed from V and 8 bases from J, the gap between germline ends came to 15 bases. Using unique molecular identifiers, the investigators prepared the TCRbeta library. TCRdb reprocessed the PCR reads via MiXCR and lists one record per CDR3 protein. This table holds 450,000 to 600,000 distinct CDR3 sequences, 32% found once. The starting material was PBMCs from the stem cell graft donor, obtained from the stem cell graft. This rearrangement joins TRBV18 to TRBJ1-2; no firm D call. The TCR comes from a human donor who donated a stem cell graft to a child with aplastic anemia. CDR3 sequence reads: CASSPDIQLEGYTF. CDR3 coding DNA: TGTGCCAGCTCACCAGATATACAGCTCGAGGGCTACACCTTC.